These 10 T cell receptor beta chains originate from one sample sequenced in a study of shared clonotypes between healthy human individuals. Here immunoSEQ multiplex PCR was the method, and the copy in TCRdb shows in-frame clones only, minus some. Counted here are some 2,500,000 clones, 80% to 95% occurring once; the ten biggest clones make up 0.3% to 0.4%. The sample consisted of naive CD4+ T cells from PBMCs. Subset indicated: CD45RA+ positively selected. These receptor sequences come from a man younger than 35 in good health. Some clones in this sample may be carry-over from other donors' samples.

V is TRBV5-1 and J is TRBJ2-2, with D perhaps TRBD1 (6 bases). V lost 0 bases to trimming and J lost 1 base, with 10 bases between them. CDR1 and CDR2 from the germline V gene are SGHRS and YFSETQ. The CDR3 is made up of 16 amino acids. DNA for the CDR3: TGCGCCAGCAGCTTGGGCCCACAGGGGAACACCGGGGAGCTGTTTTTT. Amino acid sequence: CASSLGPQGNTGELFF.

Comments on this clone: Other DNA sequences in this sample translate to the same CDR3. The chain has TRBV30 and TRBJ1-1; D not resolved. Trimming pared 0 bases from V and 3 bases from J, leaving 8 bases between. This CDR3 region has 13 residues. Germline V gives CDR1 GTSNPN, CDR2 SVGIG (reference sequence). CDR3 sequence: CAWSVQGDTEAFF. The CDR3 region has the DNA TGTGCCTGGAGTGTACAAGGAGACACTGAAGCTTTCTTT.

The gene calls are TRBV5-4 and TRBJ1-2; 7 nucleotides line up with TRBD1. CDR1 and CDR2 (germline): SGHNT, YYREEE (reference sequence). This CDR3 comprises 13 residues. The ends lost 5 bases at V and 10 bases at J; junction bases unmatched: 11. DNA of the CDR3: TGTGCCAGCAGTCACACAGGGGAGTCGGACTACACCTTC. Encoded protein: CASSHTGESDYTF.

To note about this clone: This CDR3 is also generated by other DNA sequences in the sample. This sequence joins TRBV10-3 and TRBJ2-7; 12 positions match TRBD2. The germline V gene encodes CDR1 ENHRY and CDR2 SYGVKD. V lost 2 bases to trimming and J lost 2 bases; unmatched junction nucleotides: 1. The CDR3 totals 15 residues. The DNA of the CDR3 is TGTGCCATCAGTGAGGGACTAGCGGGACCCTACGAGCAGTACTTC. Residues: CAISEGLAGPYEQYF.

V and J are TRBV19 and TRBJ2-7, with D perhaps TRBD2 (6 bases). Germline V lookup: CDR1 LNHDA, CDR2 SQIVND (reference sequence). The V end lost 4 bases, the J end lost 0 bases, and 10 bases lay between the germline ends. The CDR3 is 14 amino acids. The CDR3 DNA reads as TGTGCCAGTAGTAGCGGCGGGAACTCCTACGAGCAGTACTTC. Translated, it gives CASSSGGNSYEQYF.

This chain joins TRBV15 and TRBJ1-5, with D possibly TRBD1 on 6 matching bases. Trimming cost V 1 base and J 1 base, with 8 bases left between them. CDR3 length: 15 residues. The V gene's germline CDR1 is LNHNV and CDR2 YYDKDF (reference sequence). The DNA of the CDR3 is TGTGCCACCAGCAGAGGAGGACAGAGCAATCAGCCCCAGCATTTT. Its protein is CATSRGGQSNQPQHF.

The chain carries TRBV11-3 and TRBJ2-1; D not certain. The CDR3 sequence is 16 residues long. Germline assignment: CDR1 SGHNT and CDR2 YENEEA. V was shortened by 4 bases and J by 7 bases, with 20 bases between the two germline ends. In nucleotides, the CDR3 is TGTGCCAGCAGCTCCAAACTCCGTGGCGGCTCGAATGAGCAGTTCTTC. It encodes CASSSKLRGGSNEQFF.

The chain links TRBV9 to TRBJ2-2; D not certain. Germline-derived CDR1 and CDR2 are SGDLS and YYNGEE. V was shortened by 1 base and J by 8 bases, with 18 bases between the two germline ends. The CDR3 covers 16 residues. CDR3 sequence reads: CASSVMASGFGGELFF. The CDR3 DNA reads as TGTGCCAGCAGCGTAATGGCCTCTGGCTTTGGGGGGGAGCTGTTTTTT.

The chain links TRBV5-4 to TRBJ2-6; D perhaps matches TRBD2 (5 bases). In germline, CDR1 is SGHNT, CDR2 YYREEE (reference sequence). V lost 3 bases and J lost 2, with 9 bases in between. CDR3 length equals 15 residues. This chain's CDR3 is CASSWLGAGANVLTF. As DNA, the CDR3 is TGTGCCAGCAGCTGGCTCGGGGCTGGGGCCAACGTCCTGACTTTC.

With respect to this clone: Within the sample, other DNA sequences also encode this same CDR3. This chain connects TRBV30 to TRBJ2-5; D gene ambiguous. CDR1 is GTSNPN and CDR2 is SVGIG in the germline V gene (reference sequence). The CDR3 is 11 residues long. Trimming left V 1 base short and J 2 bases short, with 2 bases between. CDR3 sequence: CAWSEQETQYF. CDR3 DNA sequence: TGTGCCTGGAGTGAGCAAGAGACCCAGTACTTC.